This T cell receptor (beta chain) was identified during a study of stem cell transplantation in POMP-related autoinflammatory disease. Study-level background: CD8+ T cells were low and CD4+ cells naive-skewed before transplant. Findings and limits, study-wide: A trend toward lower repertoire diversity and greater clonality appeared in every analyzed T-cell subset of PRAID patients.

As regards this clone: The antigen remains undetermined.

Prominent immunodeficiency with autoinflammation defined PRAID. Data came from immunoSEQ multiplex PCR; TCRdb stores just in-frame clones and leaves some out. Here the sample spans around 26,000 clones, approximately 78% being singletons. Germline CDR1 SGHNT, CDR2 YYREEE (reference sequence). CDR3 length: 14 residues. V gave up 2 bases and J gave up 1 base, with 6 bases separating them. This sequence joins TRBV5-4 and TRBJ2-2, with D possibly being TRBD1 (5 bases). This TCR was sampled from a human donor with POMP-related autoinflammation and immune dysregulation (PRAID). The sequenced sample was CD4+ T cells from PBMCs, obtained before stem cell transplantation. In DNA form, the CDR3 reads TGTGCCAGCAGCTTAGACAGGAACACCGGGGAGCTGTTTTTT. Residues: CASSLDRNTGELFF.